This T cell receptor (beta chain) was found in a study of blood T cell repertoires in COVID-19. Study in general: Sources were T cells, B-cell-depleted T cells, or PBMCs; the material itself was cDNA or gDNA.

This clone was observed once. In the authors' workflow: For nucleated cells, counts were estimated from reference gene primer amplification. TCRdb's copy holds only in-frame clones and misses some; the assay was immunoSEQ multiplex PCR. V and J calls and clone size come straight from that table; D and trimming were deduced from the DNA. The sample shows under 35,000 clones, 78% of them seen only once. This CDR3 is built from 18 residues. After removal of 4 bases from V and 2 bases from J, the junction contained 6 bases not matched to a gene. The germline gives CDR1 SGHTA, CDR2 FQGNSA. Sequenced: peripheral blood. The source of this sequence is a man at least 80 years old with acute or convalescent COVID-19. This rearrangement joins TRBV7-2 to TRBJ2-2; 14 nucleotides align to TRBD2. CDR3 region: CASSWTSGGSLNTGELFF. As DNA, the CDR3 is TGTGCCAGCAGCTGGACTAGCGGGGGGTCCTTAAACACCGGGGAGCTGTTTTTT. The whole variable domain, remainder taken from reference TRBV7-2 and TRBJ2-2, is GAGVSQSPSNKVTEKGKDVELRCDPISGHTALYWYRQSLGQGLEFLIYFQGNSAPDKSGLPSDRFSAERTGGSVSTLTIQRTQQEDSAVYLCASSWTSGGSLNTGELFFGEGSRLTVL.